The 2 T cell receptor beta chains in this list originate from one sample, sequenced in a study of T cells in Graves' hyperthyroidism and ophthalmopathy. Using RNA transcripts as the source, TCR beta CDR3 regions were amplified. TCR CDR3 underwent first-round RT-PCR with the HTBI primer set. TCRdb processed the multiplex PCR reads anew with MiXCR; each CDR3 protein has one entry. Of approximately 380,000 distinct CDR3 sequences listed, roughly 20% are singletons. The sequencing sample was made of blood. These receptors all stem from a man aged 18 to 30 with Graves' ophthalmopathy.

This rearrangement joins TRBV5-1 to TRBJ2-2; 9 nucleotides line up with TRBD1. V lost 0 bases to trimming and J lost 5 bases; unmatched junction nucleotides: 2. Germline V gives CDR1 SGHRS, CDR2 YFSETQ. This CDR3 has 15 residues. CDR3 sequence: CASSLEQGATGELFF. The CDR3 coding sequence is TGCGCCAGCAGCTTGGAACAGGGGGCTACCGGGGAGCTGTTTTTT.

This clonotype was counted many times. The chain links TRBV28 to TRBJ1-5; D remains ambiguous. From germline, CDR1 is MDHEN and CDR2 SYDVKM. This CDR3 comprises 13 residues. Deletions cut 8 bases from V and 0 bases from J, with 8 bases between. The CDR3, as DNA: TGTGCCAGCGTCTCGTATAGCAATCAGCCCCAGCATTTT. This encodes CASVSYSNQPQHF.